This T cell receptor (beta chain) was captured by sequencing in a study of molecular identifiers for immune sequencing clone quantification. The CDR3 runs to 16 residues. Germline V gene lookup returns CDR1 SGHTA and CDR2 FQGNSA. Unmatched junction bases numbered 9, after V lost 5 bases and J lost 0 bases. TCRdb reprocessed the PCR reads with MiXCR, giving one entry per CDR3 protein. The repertoire holds over 65,000 distinct CDR3 sequences, 20% to 25% seen once, with about 0.8% in the top ten. There are many counts of this clonotype. Its antigen is as yet unknown. Study-level findings and limits: Naive cells had under 1% of molecules in clones above 20 RNA copies, effectors over 99%.

The chain joins TRBV7-2 to TRBJ2-7; 8 bases match TRBD2. This sequence originates from a human donor in good health. Some libraries in this study had Jurkat cell RNA spiked in. The sequenced sample consisted of naive CD8+ T cells from blood, with Jurkat cell RNA spiked in. Sample subset: FACS-sorted CD8+CD4-CCR7+CD45RA+ naive T cells. DNA of the CDR3: TGTGCCAGCAGCCCAGAACCGGGGGGGAGCTCCTACGAGCAGTACTTC. Translating it yields CASSPEPGGSSYEQYF.